This T cell receptor beta chain was found in a study of blood T cell repertoires in COVID-19. The overall study: The United States, Italy and Spain supplied acute and convalescent COVID-19 samples. Sources were T cells, B-cell-depleted T cells, or PBMCs; the material itself was cDNA or gDNA.

Trimming left V 0 bases short and J 0 bases short, with 8 bases between. Germline CDR1 is MNHEY and CDR2 is SVGAGI. The CDR3 runs 15 residues. Original methodology: Reference gene primer amplification in the assay estimated nucleated cell counts. Profiling relied on immunoSEQ multiplex PCR, and the TCRdb table lists in-frame clones only, not all of them. The V and J calls and clone size are taken from that table; D and trimming were inferred from the DNA. This repertoire shows over 100,000 clones, over 70% found once; its top ten account for 6.6%. Sequenced input: peripheral blood. The rearrangement joins TRBV6-5 to TRBJ1-1; D not resolved. This receptor was obtained from a woman aged 45-59 years with acute or convalescent COVID-19. The CDR3 DNA reads as TGTGCCAGCAGTTACTCGAGTTCTATGAACACTGAAGCTTTCTTT. Its protein product is CASSYSSSMNTEAFF.